This is a list of T cell receptor beta chains from one sample in a study of T cells after somatic rescue of genetic block. Some clones are missing from TCRdb's copy, which holds only in-frame ones; the method was immunoSEQ multiplex PCR. The sample holds roughly 92,000 clones, around 89% seen once. What was sequenced was peripheral blood mononuclear cells (PBMCs). Receptor source: a woman aged 18-30 years. Both conserved end residues are part of each CDR3. D genes are given only for firm matches. Not all rows give a size; the values are once, few, many and, for expanded clones, a class.

size: NA
length: 14
D: NA
J: TRBJ1-5
V: TRBV5-1
CDR3: CASSLGSSGQPQHF
DNA: TGCGCCAGCAGCTTGGGGTCTAGTGGGCAGCCCCAGCATTTT

size: NA
length: 17
D: TRBD1
J: TRBJ2-1
V: TRBV14
CDR3: CASSWEGQGWSYNEQFF
DNA: TGTGCCAGCAGCTGGGAGGGACAGGGGTGGTCCTACAATGAGCAGTTCTTC

size: NA
length: 14
D: NA
J: TRBJ2-2
V: TRBV2
CDR3: CASSEVVYTGELFF
DNA: TGTGCCAGCAGTGAAGTAGTGTACACCGGGGAGCTGTTTTTT

size: once
length: 17
D: NA
J: TRBJ2-2
V: TRBV28
CDR3: CASSLGWTADNTGELFF
DNA: TGTGCCAGCAGTTTAGGTTGGACAGCCGATAACACCGGGGAGCTGTTTTTT

size: NA
length: 13
D: NA
J: TRBJ1-5
V: TRBV14
CDR3: CASSQEEGTAQHF
DNA: TGTGCCAGCAGCCAAGAGGAGGGTACGGCCCAGCATTTT

size: NA
length: 16
D: TRBD2
J: TRBJ2-3
V: TRBV7-6
CDR3: CASTLSGTSGTDTQYF
DNA: TGTGCCAGCACCTTATCCGGGACTAGCGGCACAGATACGCAGTATTTT

size: NA
length: 14
D: TRBD1
J: TRBJ2-5
V: TRBV9
CDR3: CASSVGTGQETQYF
DNA: TGTGCCAGCAGCGTGGGGACAGGCCAAGAGACCCAGTACTTC

size: NA
length: 15
D: TRBD2
J: TRBJ2-3
V: TRBV7-2
CDR3: CASGGTSGSPDTQYF
DNA: TGTGCCAGCGGGGGGACTAGCGGGAGTCCAGATACGCAGTATTTT

size: NA
length: 16
D: TRBD1
J: TRBJ2-7
V: TRBV11-3
CDR3: CASSSQPPGQSYEQYF
DNA: TGTGCCAGCAGCTCCCAACCTCCGGGACAGTCCTACGAGCAGTACTTC

size: NA
length: 13
D: NA
J: TRBJ1-1
V: TRBV27
CDR3: CASSPRWGTEAFF
DNA: TGTGCCAGCAGCCCCAGGTGGGGCACTGAAGCTTTCTTT

size: NA
length: 14
D: NA
J: TRBJ1-2
V: TRBV6-1
CDR3: CASSEARTSYGYTF
DNA: TGTGCCAGCAGTGAAGCCAGAACCAGCTATGGCTACACCTTC

size: NA
length: 11
D: NA
J: TRBJ2-7
V: TRBV30
CDR3: CAWSSRTESLF
DNA: TGTGCCTGGAGTTCCAGGACAGAGAGTTTATTC

size: NA
length: 15
D: TRBD2
J: TRBJ2-6
V: TRBV2
CDR3: CASLRELAGANVLTF
DNA: TGTGCCAGCCTGCGGGAGTTGGCTGGGGCCAACGTCCTGACTTTC

size: once
length: 15
D: TRBD1
J: TRBJ1-2
V: TRBV28
CDR3: CASSFLQGALYGYTF
DNA: TGTGCCAGCAGTTTTTTACAGGGGGCTCTCTATGGCTACACCTTC

size: NA
length: 15
D: NA
J: TRBJ1-4
V: TRBV18
CDR3: CASSPLGRAGEKLFF
DNA: TGTGCCAGCTCACCGCTTGGGAGGGCAGGTGAAAAACTGTTTTTT

size: NA
length: 16
D: TRBD2
J: TRBJ2-3
V: TRBV6-6
CDR3: CASSYEAGGSTDTQYF
DNA: TGTGCCAGCAGTTACGAAGCGGGAGGAAGCACAGATACGCAGTATTTT